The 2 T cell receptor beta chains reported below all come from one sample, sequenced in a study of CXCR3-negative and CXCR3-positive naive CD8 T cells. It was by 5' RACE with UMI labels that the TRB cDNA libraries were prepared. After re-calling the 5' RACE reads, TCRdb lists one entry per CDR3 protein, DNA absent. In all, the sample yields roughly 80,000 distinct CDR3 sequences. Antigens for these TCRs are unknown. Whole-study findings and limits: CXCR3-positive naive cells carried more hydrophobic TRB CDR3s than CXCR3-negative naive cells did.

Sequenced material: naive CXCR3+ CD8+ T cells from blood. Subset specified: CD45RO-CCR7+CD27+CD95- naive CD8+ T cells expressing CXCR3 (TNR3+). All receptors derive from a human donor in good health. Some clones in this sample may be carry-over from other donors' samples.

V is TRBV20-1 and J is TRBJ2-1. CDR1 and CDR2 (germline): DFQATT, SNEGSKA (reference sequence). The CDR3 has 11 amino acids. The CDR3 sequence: CSALHWNEQLF.

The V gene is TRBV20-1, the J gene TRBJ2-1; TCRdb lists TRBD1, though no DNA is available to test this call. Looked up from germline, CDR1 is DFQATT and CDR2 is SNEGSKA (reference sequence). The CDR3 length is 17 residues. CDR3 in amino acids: CSARSPPGHRAASEQFF.